This passage covers 7 T cell receptor beta chains from one sample sequenced in a study of T cell responses to AZD1222 COVID-19 vaccine. Clones were read by immunoSEQ multiplex PCR, and TCRdb kept only the in-frame ones, dropping some. There are around 140,000 clones in the sample; over 75% occur only once, and under 8% lies in the top ten. The sample consisted of peripheral blood, taken 28 days after the second dose of the MenACWY control vaccine. Receptors originate from an adult who received the MenACWY meningococcal vaccine as a control.

The gene calls are TRBV5-1 and TRBJ2-7; TRBD1 matches 8 bases. Germline-derived CDR1 and CDR2 are SGHRS and YFSETQ. CDR3 length: 14 residues. Losses at the gene ends were 7 bases for V and 3 bases for J; bases not matched to a gene: 9. CDR3: CASCDRDRSYEQYF. The CDR3 DNA sequence: TGCGCCAGCTGCGACCGGGACAGGAGCTACGAGCAGTACTTC.

The rearrangement uses TRBV7-3 and TRBJ2-5; 11 bases agree with TRBD2. Germline-derived CDR1 and CDR2 are SGHTA and FQGTGA. The trim removed 5 bases at V and 3 bases at J, leaving 5 bases unmatched. The CDR3 totals 15 residues. CDR3 DNA: TGTGCCAGCAGCCAAGCGGGACTAGCGGAAGAGACCCAGTACTTC. Residues: CASSQAGLAEETQYF.

The chain employs TRBV19 and TRBJ1-4; the D gene is possibly TRBD1 (5 bases). Germline CDR1 and CDR2: LNHDA and SQIVND (reference sequence). CDR3 length equals 13 residues. With 3 bases removed from V and 4 bases from J, the gap between germline ends came to 6 bases. The CDR3 region is CASSMGGNEKLFF. CDR3 in DNA: TGTGCCAGTAGTATGGGGGGTAATGAAAAACTGTTTTTT.

The rearrangement uses TRBV28 and TRBJ2-1; TRBD1 is a possible D gene (6 bases). CDR3 length: 14 residues. Trimming pared 3 bases from V and 1 base from J, leaving 7 bases between. CDR1 is MDHEN and CDR2 is SYDVKM in the germline V gene. The chain's CDR3 is CASSFRGSYNEQFF. The DNA for the CDR3 is TGTGCCAGCAGTTTCAGGGGTTCCTACAATGAGCAGTTCTTC.

V is TRBV4-3 and J is TRBJ2-1; a weak D match, TRBD2 (6 bases). This CDR3 has 15 amino acids. The germline CDR1 and CDR2 sequences are LGHNA and YSLEER. Trimming took 1 base from V and 0 from J, leaving 7 bases between them. The CDR3 region is CASSQGTISYNEQFF. CDR3 sequence (DNA): TGCGCCAGCAGCCAAGGGACTATCTCCTACAATGAGCAGTTCTTC.

The gene calls are TRBV24-1 and TRBJ1-1; D is possibly TRBD1 (6 bases). Germline CDR1 reads KGHDR; CDR2 reads SFDVKD. This CDR3 is 14 amino acids long. Trimming removed 7 bases from V and 3 bases from J, with 14 bases in between. The CDR3 reads CATRARGSHTEAFF. In DNA form, the CDR3 reads TGTGCCACCAGGGCGAGGGGGTCGCACACTGAAGCTTTCTTT.

As for this clone: Other DNA variants within this sample encode the same CDR3. J is TRBJ1-3 and V is TRBV9; D gene ambiguous. The V and J ends lost 2 bases and 4 bases respectively, with 7 bases between them. This CDR3 comprises 13 residues. Germline CDR1 reads SGDLS; CDR2 reads YYNGEE. The CDR3 loop reads CASSVSSGNTIYF. CDR3 nucleotides: TGTGCCAGCAGCGTGAGTAGCGGAAACACCATATATTTT.